The 21 T cell receptor beta chains presented below share a single source sample, sequenced in a study of T-cell memory formation after mild COVID-19. A single record per CDR3 protein comes from TCRdb applying MiXCR to the 5' RACE reads. The data contain 250,000 to 350,000 distinct CDR3 sequences, approximately 15% of them singletons. The specimen sequenced was PBMCs or a T cell subset sorted from them (not recorded which). Receptors were obtained from a man younger than 35 who had mild COVID-19 (a few samples of this study predate the infection). Cell type and time point are not known.

The gene calls are TRBV15 and TRBJ1-2, with D maybe TRBD1 (6 bases). The V gene lost 5 bases and the J gene lost 8 bases, with 21 bases spanning the gap. The germline V gene has CDR1 LNHNV and CDR2 YYDKDF (reference sequence). The CDR3 runs to 15 residues. This chain's CDR3 is CATSAQRGGAAGYTF. The CDR3 nucleotides read TGTGCCACCAGCGCTCAGAGGGGGGGCGCGGCGGGCTACACCTTC.

This chain uses TRBV7-3 with TRBJ2-3, with D uncertain. V lost 1 base and J lost 5, with 13 bases in between. CDR1 and CDR2 from the germline V gene are SGHTA and FQGTGA. The CDR3 covers 15 residues. The CDR3 loop reads CASSLIHSRVDTQYF. CDR3 bases: TGTGCCAGCAGCTTAATTCACAGTAGGGTAGATACGCAGTATTTT.

The chain employs TRBV9 and TRBJ1-5; TRBD1 matches 7 bases. Germline V gives CDR1 SGDLS, CDR2 YYNGEE. This CDR3 has 14 amino acids. After removal of 4 bases from V and 5 bases from J, the junction contained 6 bases not matched to a gene. The CDR3: CASSKYRGDQPQHF. The CDR3 nucleotides read TGTGCCAGCAGCAAATACAGGGGCGATCAGCCCCAGCATTTT. Variable domain in full (rest from reference TRBV9 and TRBJ1-5): DSGVTQTPKHLITATGQRVTLRCSPRSGDLSVYWYQQSLDQGLQFLIQYYNGEERAKGNILERFSAQQFPDLHSELNLSSLELGDSALYFCASSKYRGDQPQHFGDGTRLSIL.

In its sample, this clonotype was seen a few times. This sequence joins TRBV3-1 and TRBJ2-1; possibly TRBD1 or TRBD2 for D (5 bases each). Trimming shortened V by 0 bases and J by 6 bases, and 12 bases separated the two germline ends. Germline-derived CDR1 and CDR2 are LGHDT and YNNKEL (reference sequence). The CDR3 has 15 residues. The CDR3 loop reads CASSQDLIGANEQFF. The CDR3 DNA follows: TGTGCCAGCAGCCAAGATCTAATCGGGGCCAATGAGCAGTTCTTC.

The J gene is TRBJ2-4, the V gene TRBV5-1, with D uncertain. The germline V and J ends were trimmed by 1 base and 6 bases, with 11 bases remaining between them. Germline lookup yields CDR1 SGHRS and CDR2 YFSETQ. The length of the CDR3 is 14 residues. Written as DNA, the CDR3 is TGCGCCAGCAGCTTGTCAGGTGACCTAAACATTCAGTACTTC. Translated: CASSLSGDLNIQYF.

This clonotype was counted between two and nine times. The chain has TRBV6-2 or TRBV6-3 and TRBJ1-5, with TRBD1 identical over 10 bases. The J segment lost 0 bases and the V segment lost 5 bases, leaving 7 bases of the junction unmatched. This CDR3 contains 17 residues. Germline V lookup: CDR1 MNHEY, CDR2 SVGEGT. The CDR3 coding sequence is TGTGCCAGCAGTCCAAGGACAGGGGGTTCTAGCAATCAGCCCCAGCATTTT. Translated, it gives CASSPRTGGSSNQPQHF.

This clonotype showed up just once. It is likely a read error, because the conserved phenylalanine at the end of the CDR3 is missing. The gene calls are TRBV7-2 and TRBJ2-3, with TRBD2 matching over 7 bases. The germline gives CDR1 SGHTA, CDR2 FQGNSA. Unmatched junction bases numbered 9, after V lost 4 bases and J lost 2 bases. The CDR3 runs 16 residues. CDR3 in amino acids: CASSSGSGRYTDTQYC. In DNA form, the CDR3 reads TGTGCCAGCAGCTCAGGTAGCGGGCGTTACACAGATACGCAGTATTGT.

This clonotype was seen more than once but under ten times. This chain uses TRBV6-2 or TRBV6-3 with TRBJ1-2; D is unclear. Germline V gene data show CDR1 as MNHEY and CDR2 as SVGEGT. The V end was cut by 2 bases, the J end by 2 bases, with 9 bases between. This CDR3 comprises 14 residues. The CDR3 loop reads CASSYEGRNYGYTF. The CDR3 DNA reads as TGTGCCAGCAGTTACGAAGGGAGGAACTATGGCTACACCTTC.

The CDR3 spells CASSQLTSGFETQYF. In DNA form, the CDR3 reads TGTGCCAGCAGCCAACTGACTAGCGGGTTTGAGACCCAGTACTTC. The V and J genes are TRBV4-2 and TRBJ2-5; 10 bases fit TRBD2. Losses at the gene ends were 2 bases for V and 5 bases for J; bases not matched to a gene: 5. The CDR3 consists of 15 residues. Germline CDR1 reads LGHNA; CDR2 reads YNFKEQ.

The chain employs TRBV20-1 and TRBJ2-7; 7 bases align to TRBD1. This CDR3 is built from 11 residues. The V and J ends lost 6 bases and 9 bases, in that order; junction bases with no gene match: 8. The V gene's germline CDR1 is DFQATT and CDR2 SNEGSKA (reference sequence). The CDR3: CSARQGPVQYF. The DNA of the CDR3 is TGCAGTGCAAGACAGGGACCGGTGCAGTACTTC.

The chain carries TRBV6-5 and TRBJ2-2, with D tentatively TRBD1 (7 bases). Germline loops: CDR1 MNHEY, CDR2 SVGAGI. V dropped 6 bases and J dropped 6 bases, with 17 bases sitting between them. CDR3 length: 15 amino acids. The CDR3: CASSRVTGRSGELFF. The CDR3 DNA follows: TGTGCCAGCAGCCGAGTGACAGGGAGGTCCGGGGAGCTGTTTTTT.

There are many counts of this clonotype. The J gene is TRBJ1-5, the V gene TRBV4-1, with a tentative D call TRBD1 (6 bases). CDR3 size: 15 residues. From germline, CDR1 is MGHRA and CDR2 YSYEKL. The V end was cut by 3 bases, the J end by 1 base, with 10 bases between. CDR3 residues: CASSHRTVSNQPQHF. DNA of the CDR3: TGCGCCAGCAGCCATCGGACAGTGAGCAATCAGCCCCAGCATTTT.

The DNA for the CDR3 is TGTGCCAGCAGTCATTTCGGGACAGGGCCCTACGAGCAGTACGTC. It codes for CASSHFGTGPYEQYV. The chain combines TRBV5-5 with TRBJ2-7, with TRBD1 matching over 9 bases. This CDR3 has 15 residues. V was clipped by 5 bases and J by 2 bases; unmatched bases: 8. The germline V gene encodes CDR1 SGHKS and CDR2 YYEKEE (reference sequence).

In its sample, this clonotype was seen a few times. The chain carries TRBV12-3 or TRBV12-4 and TRBJ2-1, with D tentatively TRBD1 or TRBD2 (5 bases each). V was clipped by 5 bases and J by 13 bases, with 18 bases between them. This CDR3 region has 13 residues. CDR3 region: CASSDLGTTSQFF. In DNA form, the CDR3 reads TGTGCCAGCAGTGACTTAGGGACGACCTCCCAGTTCTTC.

There are a few counts of this clonotype. The chain combines TRBV7-6 with TRBJ2-7; D is undetermined. Germline V CDR1 and CDR2: SGHVS, FNYEAQ. Trimming pared 5 bases from V and 0 bases from J, leaving 11 bases between. The length of the CDR3 is 14 residues. CDR3 nucleotide sequence: TGTGCCAGCAGCCCCTTGTACAGCTCCTACGAGCAGTACTTC. As protein: CASSPLYSSYEQYF.

Only a few counts were recorded for this clonotype. This sequence joins TRBV28 and TRBJ2-6; TRBD2 matches at 10 bases. Unmatched junction bases numbered 6, after V lost 5 bases and J lost 2 bases. Germline assignment: CDR1 MDHEN and CDR2 SYDVKM. The CDR3 spans 17 residues. The CDR3 reads CASSLAGAYAGANVLTF. The DNA for the CDR3 is TGTGCCAGCAGTCTAGCGGGGGCTTATGCTGGGGCCAACGTCCTGACTTTC. Full variable domain (remainder filled in from reference TRBV28 and TRBJ2-6): DVKVTQSSRYLVKRTGEKVFLECVQDMDHENMFWYRQDPGLGLRLIYFSYDVKMKEKGDIPEGYSVSREKKERFSLILESASTNQTSMYLCASSLAGAYAGANVLTFGAGSRLTVL.

This clonotype appeared a few times. A junction end diverges from the germline sequence, so it may reflect a read error. The chain uses TRBV7-7 and TRBJ2-2; D is undetermined. There are 14 residues in the CDR3. Per the germline V gene, CDR1 is SSHAT and CDR2 is FNYEAQ (reference sequence). The CDR3 sequence: CASSYRPNTGELFF. The CDR3 DNA follows: TGTGCTAGCAGCTACCGACCCAACACCGGGGAGCTGTTTTTT.

This clonotype was counted a few times. The chain couples TRBV11-2 to TRBJ2-7; D remains unclear. V lost 2 bases to trimming and J lost 10 bases, with 12 bases between them. CDR3 length equals 12 residues. Germline CDR1 SGHAT, CDR2 FQNNGV. DNA for the CDR3: TGTGCCAGCAGCTTATCGGAGCGAGGACAGTACGTC. Translation: CASSLSERGQYV.

The chain uses TRBV7-9 and TRBJ1-6; 8 bases are shared with TRBD1. Looked up from germline, CDR1 is SEHNR and CDR2 is FQNEAQ (reference sequence). The V segment lost 4 bases and the J segment 3 bases; nucleotides outside the gene matches: 5. The CDR3 runs 16 residues. CDR3 bases: TGTGCCAGCAGCTCCGGACAGGGCCTCTATAATTCACCCCTCCACTTT. Translating it yields CASSSGQGLYNSPLHF.

This clonotype was detected only a few times. The J gene is TRBJ1-6, the V gene TRBV4-3, with D possibly being TRBD1 (5 bases). The CDR3 is 16 residues long. The germline V gene encodes CDR1 LGHNA and CDR2 YSLEER. The V and J ends lost 4 bases and 7 bases respectively, with 17 bases between them. The CDR3 DNA sequence: TGCGCCAGCAGCCGCATGGGACTGACCGAAAATTCACCCCTCCACTTT. Protein: CASSRMGLTENSPLHF.

The chain recombines TRBV10-3 with TRBJ1-1; D call uncertain. This CDR3 is built from 15 residues. Trimming took 0 bases from V and 7 from J, leaving 15 bases between them. Germline V gene data show CDR1 as ENHRY and CDR2 as SYGVKD. Here the CDR3 reads CAISESSRRRNEAFF. The CDR3 nucleotides are TGTGCCATCAGTGAGTCGTCCAGGCGACGTAATGAAGCTTTCTTT.